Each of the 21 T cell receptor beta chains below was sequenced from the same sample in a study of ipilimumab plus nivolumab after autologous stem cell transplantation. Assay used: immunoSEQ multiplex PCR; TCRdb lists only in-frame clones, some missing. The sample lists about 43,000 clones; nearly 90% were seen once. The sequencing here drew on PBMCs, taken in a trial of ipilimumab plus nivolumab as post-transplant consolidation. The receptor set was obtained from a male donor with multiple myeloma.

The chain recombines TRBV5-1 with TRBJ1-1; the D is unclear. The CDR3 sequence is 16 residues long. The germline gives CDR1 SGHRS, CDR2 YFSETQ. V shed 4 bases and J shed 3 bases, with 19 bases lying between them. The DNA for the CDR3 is TGCGCCAGCAGCCCCTCCCCCAGCGGTAAGGACACTGAAGCTTTCTTT. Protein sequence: CASSPSPSGKDTEAFF.

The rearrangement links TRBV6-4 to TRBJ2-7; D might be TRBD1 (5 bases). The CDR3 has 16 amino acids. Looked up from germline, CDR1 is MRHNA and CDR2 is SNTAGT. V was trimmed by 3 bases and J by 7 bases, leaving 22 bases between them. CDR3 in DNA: TGTGCCAGCAGTGATAAACAGGCCCGGGCCTCTAGGGAGCAGTACTTC. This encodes CASSDKQARASREQYF.

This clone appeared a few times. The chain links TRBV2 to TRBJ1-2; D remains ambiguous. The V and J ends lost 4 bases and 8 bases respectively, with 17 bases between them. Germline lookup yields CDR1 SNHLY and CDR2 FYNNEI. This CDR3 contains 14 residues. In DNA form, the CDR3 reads TGTGCCAGCAGTGTCGCGACACCAATAGGAGGCTACACCTTC. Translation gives CASSVATPIGGYTF.

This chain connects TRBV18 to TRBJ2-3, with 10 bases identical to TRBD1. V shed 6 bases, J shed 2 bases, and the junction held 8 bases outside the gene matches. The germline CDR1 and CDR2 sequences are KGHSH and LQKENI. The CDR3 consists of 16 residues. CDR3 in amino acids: CASSDGQGGITDTQYF. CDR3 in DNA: TGTGCCAGCTCGGACGGACAGGGGGGAATCACAGATACGCAGTATTTT.

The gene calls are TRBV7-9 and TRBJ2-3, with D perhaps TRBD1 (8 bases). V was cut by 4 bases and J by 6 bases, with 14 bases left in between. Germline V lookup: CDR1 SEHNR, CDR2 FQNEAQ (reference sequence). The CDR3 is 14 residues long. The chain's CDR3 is CASSSGQGGDTQYF. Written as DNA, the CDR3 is TGTGCCAGCAGCTCCGGACAGGGAGGGGATACGCAGTATTTT. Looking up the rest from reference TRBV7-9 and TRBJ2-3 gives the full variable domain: DTGVSQNPRHKITKRGQNVTFRCDPISEHNRLYWYRQTLGQGPEFLTYFQNEAQLEKSRLLSDRFSAERPKGSFSTLEIQRTEQGDSAMYLCASSSGQGGDTQYFGPGTRLTVL.

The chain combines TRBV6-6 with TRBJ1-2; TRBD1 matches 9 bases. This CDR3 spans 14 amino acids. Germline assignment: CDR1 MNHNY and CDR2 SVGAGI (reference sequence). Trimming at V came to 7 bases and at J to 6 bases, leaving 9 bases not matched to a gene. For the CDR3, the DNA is TGTGCCAGCAATCGGGGACAGGGTTTGGATGGCTACACCTTC. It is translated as CASNRGQGLDGYTF.

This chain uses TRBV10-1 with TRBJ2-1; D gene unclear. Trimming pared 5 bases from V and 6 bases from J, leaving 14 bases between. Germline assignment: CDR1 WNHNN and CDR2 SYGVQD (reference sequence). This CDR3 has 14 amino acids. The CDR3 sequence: CASSRKPRSNEQFF. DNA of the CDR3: TGCGCCAGCAGTAGAAAACCTCGGAGCAATGAGCAGTTCTTC.

The CDR3 sequence is CASSQGSGNQPQHF. In nucleotides, the CDR3 is TGTGCCAGCAGCCAGGGGTCGGGCAATCAGCCCCAGCATTTT. The V call is TRBV16, the J call TRBJ1-5, with no clear D. Trimming took 3 bases from V and 2 from J, leaving 8 bases between them. This CDR3 has 14 amino acids. Germline-derived CDR1 and CDR2 are KGHSY and FQNENV.

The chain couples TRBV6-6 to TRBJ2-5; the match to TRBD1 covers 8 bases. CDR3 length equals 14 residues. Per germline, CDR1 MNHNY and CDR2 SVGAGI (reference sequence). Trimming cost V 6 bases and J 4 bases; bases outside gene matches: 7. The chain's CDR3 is CASRDGQGGETQYF. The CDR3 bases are TGTGCCAGCAGGGATGGACAGGGTGGAGAGACCCAGTACTTC.

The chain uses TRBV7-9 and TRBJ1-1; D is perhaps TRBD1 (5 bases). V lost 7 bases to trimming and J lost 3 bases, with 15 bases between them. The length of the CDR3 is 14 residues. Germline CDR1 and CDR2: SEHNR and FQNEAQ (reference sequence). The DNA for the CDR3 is TGTGCCAGCACCCGGGGGGGGGTGGACACTGAAGCTTTCTTT. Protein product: CASTRGGVDTEAFF.

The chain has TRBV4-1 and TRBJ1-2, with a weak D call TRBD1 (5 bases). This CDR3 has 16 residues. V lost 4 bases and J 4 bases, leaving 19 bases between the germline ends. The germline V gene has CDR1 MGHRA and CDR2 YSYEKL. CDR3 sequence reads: CASSLVQGAGSYGYTF. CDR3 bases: TGCGCCAGCAGCCTAGTTCAAGGGGCAGGTTCCTATGGCTACACCTTC.

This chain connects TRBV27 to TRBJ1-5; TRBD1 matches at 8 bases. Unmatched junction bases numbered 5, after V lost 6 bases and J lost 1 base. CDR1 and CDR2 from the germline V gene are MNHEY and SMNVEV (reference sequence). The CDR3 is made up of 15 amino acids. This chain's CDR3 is CASRKGQGSNQPQHF. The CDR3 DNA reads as TGTGCCAGCAGGAAAGGACAGGGAAGCAATCAGCCCCAGCATTTT.

The CDR3 nucleotides read TGTGCCAGCAGCCCAGACACAGGCAACGATCAGCCCCAGCATTTT. Translating gives CASSPDTGNDQPQHF. The chain employs TRBV7-2 and TRBJ1-5; the D gene is possibly TRBD1 (5 bases). The CDR3 is 15 amino acids. V lost 5 bases to trimming and J lost 5 bases, with 16 bases between them. Germline-derived CDR1 and CDR2 are SGHTA and FQGNSA.

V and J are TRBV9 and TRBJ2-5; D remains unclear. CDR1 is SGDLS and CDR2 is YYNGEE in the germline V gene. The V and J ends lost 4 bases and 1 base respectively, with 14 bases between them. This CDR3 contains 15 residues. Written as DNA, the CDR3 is TGTGCCAGCAGCCAGAGGCTCGGTCGCCAAGAGACCCAGTACTTC. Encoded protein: CASSQRLGRQETQYF.

Here the CDR3 reads CATGTGNEKLFF. In DNA form, the CDR3 reads TGTGCCACCGGGACAGGGAATGAAAAACTGTTTTTT. The V gene is TRBV2, the J gene TRBJ1-4; 9 positions agree with TRBD1. This CDR3 is 12 amino acids long. The germline gives CDR1 SNHLY, CDR2 FYNNEI. Trimming removed 10 bases from V and 5 bases from J; junction bases left unmatched: 2.

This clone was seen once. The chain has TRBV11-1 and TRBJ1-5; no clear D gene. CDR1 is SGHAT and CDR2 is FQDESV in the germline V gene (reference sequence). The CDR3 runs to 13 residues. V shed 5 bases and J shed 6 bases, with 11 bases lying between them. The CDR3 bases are TGTGCCAGCAGCCTCGGAAACGGTCAGCCCCAGCATTTT. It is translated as CASSLGNGQPQHF.

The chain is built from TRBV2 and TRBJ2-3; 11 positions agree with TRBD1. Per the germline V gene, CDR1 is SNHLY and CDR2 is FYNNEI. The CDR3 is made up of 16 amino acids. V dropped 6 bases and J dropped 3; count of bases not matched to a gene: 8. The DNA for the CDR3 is TGTGCCAGCAGGGTGGGACAGGGGGTTTGGACAGATACGCAGTATTTT. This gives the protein CASRVGQGVWTDTQYF.

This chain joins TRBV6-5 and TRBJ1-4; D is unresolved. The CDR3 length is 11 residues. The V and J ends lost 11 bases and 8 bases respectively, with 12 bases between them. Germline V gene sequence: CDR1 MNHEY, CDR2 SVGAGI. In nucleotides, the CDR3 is TGTGCCCATGGGCGGTCCGAAAAACTGTTTTTT. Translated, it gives CAHGRSEKLFF.

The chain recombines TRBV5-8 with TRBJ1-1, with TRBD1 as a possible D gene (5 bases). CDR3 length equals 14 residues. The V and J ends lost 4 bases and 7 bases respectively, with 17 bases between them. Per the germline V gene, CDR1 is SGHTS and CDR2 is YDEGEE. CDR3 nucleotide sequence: TGTGCCAGCAGCCGAAATGGGGGACGGGATGAAGCTTTCTTT. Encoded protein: CASSRNGGRDEAFF.

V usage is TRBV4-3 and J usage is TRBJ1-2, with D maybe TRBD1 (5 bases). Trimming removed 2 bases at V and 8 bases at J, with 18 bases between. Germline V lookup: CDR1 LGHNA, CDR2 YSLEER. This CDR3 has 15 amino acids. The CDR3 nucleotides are TGCGCCAGCAGCCAACAATGGGACGGCCTTGGGGGCTACACCTTC. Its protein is CASSQQWDGLGGYTF.

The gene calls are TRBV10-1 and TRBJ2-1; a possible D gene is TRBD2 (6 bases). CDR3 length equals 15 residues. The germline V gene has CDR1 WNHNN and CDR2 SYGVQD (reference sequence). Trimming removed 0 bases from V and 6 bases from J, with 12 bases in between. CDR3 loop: CASSESRGDFNEQFF. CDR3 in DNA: TGCGCCAGCAGTGAGTCGAGAGGGGACTTCAATGAGCAGTTCTTC.